This T cell receptor (beta chain) was found in a study of blood T cells in healthy people across ages (dated by TCRdb to 2015 to 2017). Turning to the overall study: Template switching captured roughly one uniquely barcoded TCR beta cDNA molecule per two T cells in model experiments. Using deep sequencing normalized with unique cDNA molecular identifiers, the study measured how TCR beta repertoire diversity changes with age. Four age groups were formed from the donors: young (average about 16 years), middle-aged (roughly 38), aged (62) and long-lived (roughly 81). Donors of different ages were randomly distributed across sequencing lanes to avoid experimental bias. Using the same blood draw, the study looked at two additional independent replicas of 1 million unique cDNA reads for two donors, one aged 18 to 30 and the other aged 80 or older.

Systemically healthy Caucasian individuals from Russia, some 38 in total and aged roughly 6 to 100 years, were included as donors. Each donor gave ten milliliters of peripheral blood, collected into EDTA-treated Vacutainer tubes. Ficoll-Paque density-gradient centrifugation was used to isolate PBMCs, with at least 6.5 million per sample. Total RNA was extracted from PBMCs with Trizol reagent, with at least 5 micrograms obtained per sample. The percentages of naive CD45RAhigh/CD27high T cells were determined by flow cytometry on a PBMC aliquot from every donor. This clonotype turned up a few times. There is no known antigen for this receptor. Per-nucleotide qualities are absent, and no much larger clonotype sits a single base away. Study-wide conclusions, independent of this receptor: Compared with the aged group, more naive CD4+ T cells, fewer expanded clones and increased TCR diversity were shown by the long-lived group, suggesting age selection. Estimates of total diversity based on one million sequenced T cells were considered lower bounds and underestimates. Donor CMV infection status was unknown, potentially confounding age-related changes in expanded clonotypes. As age increased, observed TCR beta diversity per million T cells dropped in a roughly linear way, and a significant reduction was already evident by age roughly 40. Conclusive comparison of naive and antigen-experienced compartments was prevented by the profiling of bulk unsorted PBMCs. Observed TCR beta diversity correlated strongly with the percentage of naive T cells measured by flow cytometry.

The library relied on 5' RACE. TCRdb records Illumina HiSeq 2500 as the sequencer. A second PCR of about 7 to 12 cycles was performed with a sample-barcoded 5' primer and a J-beta primer mix. A template-switch 5' adaptor carrying 12 random nucleotides introduced a unique molecular identifier onto each TCR beta cDNA molecule. At least 2.5 million CDR3-containing paired-end reads were obtained from each sample. First-strand cDNA was synthesized from all RNA with the Mint cDNA synthesis kit, primed by a TRBC-specific oligonucleotide. Following uracil-DNA glycosylase treatment, all cDNA underwent a first 18-cycle PCR with the universal primers M1SS and BC2_uni_R. The original pipeline was this. For normalization, 1 million high-quality reads were randomly selected from each sample, with every read carrying a distinct molecular identifier. Instead of being binned into consensus sequences, reads with shared molecular identifiers were discarded. MiTCR, set to a Q25 quality threshold and the strictest error-elimination algorithm, was used for CDR3 identification, clonotype clustering and error correction. A nonparametric unseen species model with Euler transformation was used to estimate lower-bound total TCR beta diversity. In-frame beta chains were kept once TCRdb had trimmed the public reads at Q25 with fastp and called clones with MiXCR. Identical CDR3 proteins give one entry, which carries the most common genes and DNA. The V and J calls shown here were made by TCRdb, not taken from the authors' results. This sample has 550,000 to 700,000 distinct CDR3 sequences in its table, and 27% of those were observed once. The ten largest account for around 18% of the sample.

From the cysteine up to the phenylalanine, the CDR3 has a length of 14 residues. The kept DNA is CDR3 alone, 42 bases in frame from the first base. Via the germline V gene, CDR1 is SGHTA and CDR2 FQGTGA. Trimming takes 5 bases from V and 8 bases from J, and the germline ends sit 16 bases apart. The sequence was obtained from a woman aged 70-85 years in good health. The chain is encoded by TRBV7-3 joined to TRBJ2-1, with TRBD2 perhaps the D gene, on 6 matching bases. The specimen was blood. The CDR3 loop reads CASSPRAGRYEQFF. The DNA sequence is given as TGTGCCAGCAGCCCGAGGGCAGGGAGGTATGAGCAGTTCTTC.